The 20 T cell receptor beta chains reported below all come from one sample, sequenced in a study of early T cells in non-severe SARS-CoV-2 infection. Via MiXCR, TCRdb re-called the 5' RACE reads, giving one row per CDR3 protein. The data hold tens of thousands of distinct CDR3 sequences, with 14% to 15% observed a single time. The sequenced sample was whole blood. These receptors all stem from an adult who was a healthcare worker with PCR-confirmed SARS-CoV-2 infection or an uninfected control (not recorded which).

This clonotype occurred a few times. V and J are TRBV24-1 and TRBJ2-1, with D tentatively TRBD1 (6 bases). The V end lost 5 bases, the J end lost 8 bases, and 9 bases lay between the germline ends. Germline-derived CDR1 and CDR2 are KGHDR and SFDVKD. The CDR3 extends over 12 amino acids. CDR3 region: CATSVTGHEQFF. In DNA form, the CDR3 reads TGTGCCACCAGTGTCACAGGGCATGAGCAGTTCTTC.

The chain employs TRBV3-1 and TRBJ2-5, with D uncertain. The germline gives CDR1 LGHDT, CDR2 YNNKEL (reference sequence). The CDR3 length is 14 residues. The germline V and J ends were trimmed by 0 bases and 6 bases, with 11 bases remaining between them. This chain's CDR3 is CASSQDRVAQTQYF. Here the CDR3 DNA reads TGTGCCAGCAGCCAAGATAGAGTTGCGCAGACCCAGTACTTC.

At least ten counts were recorded for this clonotype. The gene calls are TRBV3-1 and TRBJ2-4; 7 positions agree with TRBD1. The V gene end was trimmed by 1 base and the J gene end by 6 bases; junction bases not matched to a gene: 9. The CDR3 is 16 amino acids. CDR1 and CDR2 (germline): LGHDT, YNNKEL (reference sequence). The CDR3 region has the DNA TGTGCCAGCAGCCAAGTGGAAGGGGGCCTTGCAAACATTCAGTACTTC. It codes for CASSQVEGGLANIQYF. The whole variable domain, remainder taken from reference TRBV3-1 and TRBJ2-4, is DTAVSQTPKYLVTQMGNDKSIKCEQNLGHDTMYWYKQDSKKFLKIMFSYNNKELIINETVPNRFSPKSPDKAHLNLHINSLELGDSAVYFCASSQVEGGLANIQYFGAGTRLSVL.

This clonotype was seen only a few times. The rearrangement uses TRBV5-1 and TRBJ1-3; perhaps TRBD1 as D (5 bases). The CDR3 loop spans 15 amino acids. Germline V gene data show CDR1 as SGHRS and CDR2 as YFSETQ. V lost 2 bases to trimming and J lost 3 bases, with 12 bases between them. In DNA, the CDR3 is TGCGCCAGCAGCTTAGGGACTTTGGTTGGAAACACCATATATTTT. Residues: CASSLGTLVGNTIYF.

This clonotype showed up just a few times. J is TRBJ1-1 and V is TRBV29-1, with D maybe TRBD1 (5 bases). Trimming stripped 4 bases from V and 6 bases from J, with 18 bases between. This CDR3 has 14 residues. The germline V gene encodes CDR1 SQVTM and CDR2 ANQGSEA. The CDR3 DNA sequence: TGCAGCGTTGTAGTCCGTGGGGGTCTCGCTGAAGCTTTCTTT. Protein product: CSVVVRGGLAEAFF.

This clonotype came up a few times. The chain joins TRBV3-1 to TRBJ1-5, with D uncertain. The CDR3 contains 13 residues. Germline V gene sequence: CDR1 LGHDT, CDR2 YNNKEL (reference sequence). Deletions cut 1 base from V and 3 bases from J, with 4 bases between. CDR3 in DNA: TGTGCCAGCAGCCAAGTACCCAATCAGCCCCAGCATTTT. It yields the protein CASSQVPNQPQHF. Complete variable domain (other parts from reference TRBV3-1 and TRBJ1-5): DTAVSQTPKYLVTQMGNDKSIKCEQNLGHDTMYWYKQDSKKFLKIMFSYNNKELIINETVPNRFSPKSPDKAHLNLHINSLELGDSAVYFCASSQVPNQPQHFGDGTRLSIL.

The V call is TRBV9, the J call TRBJ2-3; 10 bases are shared with TRBD2. Unmatched junction bases numbered 7, after V lost 4 bases and J lost 2 bases. CDR1 is SGDLS and CDR2 is YYNGEE in the germline V gene. The CDR3 covers 16 residues. This CDR3 is CASSSLAGAHTDTQYF. The CDR3 coding sequence is TGTGCCAGCAGCTCCCTAGCGGGGGCGCACACAGATACGCAGTATTTT.

This clonotype has more than one count but fewer than ten. The chain has TRBV10-3 and TRBJ2-2, with D perhaps TRBD2 (7 bases). CDR1 and CDR2 (germline): ENHRY, SYGVKD. V was pared by 4 bases and J by 2 bases, with 11 bases between. The CDR3 sequence is 15 residues long. The CDR3 coding sequence is TGTGCCATCAGTGCCGGGGGGCGTAACACCGGGGAGCTGTTTTTT. The encoded protein is CAISAGGRNTGELFF.

This chain joins TRBV28 and TRBJ1-5, with D tentatively TRBD1 (5 bases). The CDR3 has 14 residues. Deletions cut 9 bases from V and 4 bases from J, with 16 bases between. Germline V gene sequence: CDR1 MDHEN, CDR2 SYDVKM. CDR3 nucleotide sequence: TGTGCCAGGCAAGGATGGGAGGGGAATCAGCCCCAGCATTTT. It codes for CARQGWEGNQPQHF.

The rearrangement links TRBV15 to TRBJ1-5; D ambiguous. The germline V and J ends were trimmed by 3 bases and 1 base, with 7 bases remaining between them. This CDR3 comprises 14 residues. Germline V gives CDR1 LNHNV, CDR2 YYDKDF (reference sequence). The CDR3 sequence is CATSRAGSNQPQHF. In DNA form, the CDR3 reads TGTGCCACCAGCAGGGCCGGCAGCAATCAGCCCCAGCATTTT.

This clonotype was detected once. This chain links TRBV6-1 with TRBJ1-6; D uncertain. This CDR3 comprises 14 residues. The germline CDR1 and CDR2 sequences are MNHNS and SASEGT. V gave up 4 bases and J gave up 0 bases, with 4 bases separating them. This CDR3 reads CASSGSSYNSPLHF. DNA of the CDR3: TGTGCCAGCAGTGGGAGCTCCTATAATTCACCCCTCCACTTT.

The gene calls are TRBV9 and TRBJ2-7; TRBD1 agrees at 7 bases. Germline lookup yields CDR1 SGDLS and CDR2 YYNGEE. The CDR3 has 15 amino acids. With 4 bases clipped from V and 2 bases from J, the junction kept 9 bases outside the gene matches. CDR3 nucleotides: TGTGCCAGCAGCCATGCCGGGACAGCAACCTACGAGCAGTACTTC. As protein: CASSHAGTATYEQYF.

This chain uses TRBV12-3 or TRBV12-4 with TRBJ1-1; TRBD1 matches at 7 bases. This CDR3 is 14 amino acids long. V dropped 6 bases and J dropped 3; count of bases not matched to a gene: 7. CDR3 sequence reads: CASRPTGPDTEAFF. The CDR3 DNA reads TGTGCCAGCAGACCGACAGGGCCGGACACTGAAGCTTTCTTT.

This clonotype occurred many times. This chain uses TRBV20-1 with TRBJ1-1, with D maybe TRBD1 (5 bases). CDR1 and CDR2 from the germline V gene are DFQATT and SNEGSKA (reference sequence). V was cut by 7 bases and J by 0 bases, with 12 bases left in between. This CDR3 is built from 13 residues. The CDR3, as DNA: TGCAGTGTCAAGGGAGGGGTGAACACTGAAGCTTTCTTT. Amino acids: CSVKGGVNTEAFF.

This clonotype has only a few counts. The gene calls are TRBV5-6 and TRBJ2-7; D might be TRBD1 (6 bases). Germline V gene data show CDR1 as SGHDT and CDR2 as YYEEEE. This CDR3 is 14 amino acids long. V lost 4 bases, J lost 7 bases, and 18 bases lay in between. CDR3 sequence: CASSPLDRLGEQYF. The CDR3 nucleotides read TGTGCCAGCAGCCCCCTAGACAGGCTCGGGGAGCAGTACTTC.

This clonotype was counted once. The chain combines TRBV18 with TRBJ1-5; weak D call: TRBD1 (5 bases). V dropped 3 bases and J dropped 7 bases, with 13 bases sitting between them. Germline loops: CDR1 KGHSH, CDR2 LQKENI. The CDR3 has 14 residues. CDR3 sequence (DNA): TGTGCCAGCTCACCGTCAGGGTCAAAGCAGCCCCAGCATTTT. Amino acids: CASSPSGSKQPQHF.

This clonotype was observed a few times. The chain recombines TRBV19 with TRBJ2-3, with D unclear. This CDR3 is 15 amino acids long. The V end lost 3 bases, the J end lost 1 base, and 11 bases lay between the germline ends. Germline-derived CDR1 and CDR2 are LNHDA and SQIVND (reference sequence). In DNA form, the CDR3 reads TGTGCCAGTAGTATCTCCGGGTTGGGCACAGATACGCAGTATTTT. Protein product: CASSISGLGTDTQYF.

This clonotype was seen only a few times. The genes are TRBV12-3 or TRBV12-4 and TRBJ1-2, with unresolved D. The length of the CDR3 is 12 residues. Trimming took 1 base from V and 8 from J, leaving 8 bases between them. CDR3 sequence reads: CASSLVGRGYTF. The CDR3 DNA reads TGTGCCAGCAGTTTAGTGGGGAGAGGCTACACCTTC.

The chain's CDR3 is CSAIQPTGLLKETQYF. The CDR3 nucleotides are TGCAGTGCTATACAACCGACCGGGCTGTTAAAAGAGACCCAGTACTTC. This chain connects TRBV20-1 to TRBJ2-5; D not resolved. Trimming removed 4 bases at V and 3 bases at J, with 21 bases between. This CDR3 is 16 amino acids long. Germline lookup yields CDR1 DFQATT and CDR2 SNEGSKA (reference sequence).

This clonotype has only a few counts. The chain couples TRBV27 to TRBJ2-2; 11 bases are shared with TRBD2. Germline CDR1 is MNHEY and CDR2 is SMNVEV (reference sequence). Trimming removed 5 bases from V and 6 bases from J; junction bases left unmatched: 5. CDR3 length: 15 residues. The CDR3 DNA follows: TGTGCCAGCAGTCCACTAGCGGGGGAGGCCGGGGAGCTGTTTTTT. Its protein is CASSPLAGEAGELFF.